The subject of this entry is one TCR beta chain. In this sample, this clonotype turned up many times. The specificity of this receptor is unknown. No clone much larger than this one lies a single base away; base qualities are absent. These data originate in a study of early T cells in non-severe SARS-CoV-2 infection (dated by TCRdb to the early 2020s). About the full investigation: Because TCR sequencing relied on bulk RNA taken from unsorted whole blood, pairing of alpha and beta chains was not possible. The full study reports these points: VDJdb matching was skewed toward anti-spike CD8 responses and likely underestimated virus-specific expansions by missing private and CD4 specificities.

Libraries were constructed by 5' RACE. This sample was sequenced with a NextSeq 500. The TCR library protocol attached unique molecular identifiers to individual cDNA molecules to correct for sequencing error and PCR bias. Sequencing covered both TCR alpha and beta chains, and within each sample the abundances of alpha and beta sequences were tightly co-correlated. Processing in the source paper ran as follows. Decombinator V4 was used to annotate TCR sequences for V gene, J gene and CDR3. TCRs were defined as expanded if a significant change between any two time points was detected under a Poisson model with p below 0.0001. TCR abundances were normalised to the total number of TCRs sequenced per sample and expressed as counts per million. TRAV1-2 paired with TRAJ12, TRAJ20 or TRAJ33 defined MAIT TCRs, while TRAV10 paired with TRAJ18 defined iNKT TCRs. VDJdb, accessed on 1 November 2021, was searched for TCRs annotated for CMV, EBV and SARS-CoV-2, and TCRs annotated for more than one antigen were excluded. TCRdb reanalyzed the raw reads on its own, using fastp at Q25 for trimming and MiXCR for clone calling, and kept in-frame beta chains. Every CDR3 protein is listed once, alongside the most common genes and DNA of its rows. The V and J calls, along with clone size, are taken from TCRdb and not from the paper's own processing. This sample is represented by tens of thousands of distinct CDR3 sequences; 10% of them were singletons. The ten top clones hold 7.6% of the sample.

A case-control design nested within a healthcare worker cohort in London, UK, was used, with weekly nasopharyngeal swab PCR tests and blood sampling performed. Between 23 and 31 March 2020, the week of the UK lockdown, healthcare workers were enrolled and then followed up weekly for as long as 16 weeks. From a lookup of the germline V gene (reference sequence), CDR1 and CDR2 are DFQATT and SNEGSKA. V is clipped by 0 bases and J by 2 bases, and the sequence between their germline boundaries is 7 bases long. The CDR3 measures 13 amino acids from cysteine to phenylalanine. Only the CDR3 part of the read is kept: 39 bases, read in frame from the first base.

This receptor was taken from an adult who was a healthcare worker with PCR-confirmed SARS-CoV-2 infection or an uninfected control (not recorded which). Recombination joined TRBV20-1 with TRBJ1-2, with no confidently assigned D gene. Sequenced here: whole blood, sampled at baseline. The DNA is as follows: TGCAGTGCTAGAGATCGAGGGAACTATGGCTACACCTTC. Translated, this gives CSARDRGNYGYTF.